A selection of T cell receptor beta chains follows, all from one sample in a study of T cells in Graves' hyperthyroidism and ophthalmopathy. TCRdb used MiXCR to reprocess the multiplex PCR reads, holding one entry per CDR3 protein. Among hundreds of thousands of distinct CDR3 sequences listed, around 19% were seen once. Sequenced material: blood. Receptor source: a man aged 40-55 years with Graves' hyperthyroidism. CDR3s include the opening cysteine and the closing phenylalanine or tryptophan. A clone size is listed for some rows: how often the clone was seen (once, few, many), or a class if it is expanded.

>TRBJ2-1|TRBV20-1|many
CSAQGLAVAGPYNEQFF
>TRBJ2-7|TRBV3-1|many
CASSQRRGWSYEQYF
>TRBJ2-5|TRBV25-1|.
CASSIARGPQETQYF
>TRBJ1-5|TRBV20-1|many
CSAHTGGNQPQHF
>TRBJ1-2|TRBV9|many
CASSGLVGTNYGYTF
>TRBJ1-1|TRBV27|many
CASSPLPGHLNTEAFF
>TRBJ2-5|TRBV9|many
CASSVDRGQETQYF
>TRBJ2-1|TRBV5-1|few
CASSSEPPSVEQFF
>TRBJ2-7|TRBV19|few
CASLDGSSYEQYF
>TRBJ2-1|TRBV11-2|.
CASSLRAEGGGAANEQFF
>TRBJ2-1|TRBV6-1|many
CASSLLGQGAYEQFF
>TRBJ2-7|TRBV19|few
CASSGTGASYEQYF
>TRBJ2-4|TRBV15|many
CATSRRQGGNIQYF
>TRBJ2-1|TRBV11-2|many
CASRRDLPYNEQFF
>TRBJ2-1|TRBV11-3|.
CASSLGGSRNEQFF
>TRBJ1-5|TRBV6-1|.
CASSELRTNQPQHF
>TRBJ1-2|TRBV4-3|.
CASSQETGSSGYTF
>TRBJ2-7|TRBV5-1|many
CASSFSGTGGEQYF
>TRBJ1-6|TRBV5-5|many
CASSLRGLPNSPLHF
>TRBJ2-3|TRBV28|many
CASTPPSLDTQYF
>TRBJ2-4|TRBV25-1|few
CASRGGRATLTLLAKNIQYF
>TRBJ2-6|TRBV5-6|many
CASSPIRDGANVLTF
>TRBJ2-1|TRBV4-1|.
CASSQGGGLAGFEQFF
>TRBJ1-4|TRBV3-1|many
CASSGWPRKTNEKLFF
>TRBJ2-1|TRBV28|.
CASSLLAGGPYNEQFF
>TRBJ2-7|TRBV6-1|many
CASSERASRGEQYF
>TRBJ1-2|TRBV3-1|.
CASSQARGSNYGYTF
>TRBJ2-3|TRBV6-1|few
CASKLGQGTDTQYF
>TRBJ2-4|TRBV29-1|.
CSGLDRGKNIQYF
>TRBJ2-1|TRBV11-2|.
CASSLPTRRSDEQFF
>TRBJ1-6|TRBV7-8|many
CASSFREPQGSPLHF
>TRBJ2-1|TRBV5-5|many
CASSLAGGDNEQFF
>TRBJ2-7|TRBV7-9|.
CASSFGAQGHEQYF
>TRBJ2-3|TRBV28|many
CASLADRVLNTQYF
>TRBJ2-3|TRBV29-1|many
CSVEVGGGDTQYF
>TRBJ2-1|TRBV11-2|many
CASSLVLGGFSYNEQFF
>TRBJ2-2|TRBV5-4|.
CASSSSTRRTGELFF
>TRBJ2-1|TRBV7-3|.
CASSWDSVGSYNEQFF
>TRBJ1-4|TRBV7-2|.
CASSLVRTTNEKLFF
>TRBJ2-1|TRBV20-1|few
CSARDGGGSYNEQFF